Shown below are 9 T cell receptor beta chains from a single sample sequenced in a study of blood T cell repertoires in COVID-19. Sequencing was performed with immunoSEQ multiplex PCR; in TCRdb, only in-frame clones are kept and a portion is missing. The top ten clones hold roughly 5% of a sample with roughly 180,000 clones, roughly 82% of them seen once. Material: peripheral blood. The receptors stem from a woman aged 25 to 39 with acute or convalescent COVID-19.

V is TRBV27 and J is TRBJ2-7; TRBD2 matches 8 bases. V dropped 9 bases and J dropped 4; count of bases not matched to a gene: 8. In germline, CDR1 is MNHEY, CDR2 SMNVEV (reference sequence). The CDR3 contains 13 residues. The CDR3 DNA is TGTGCCAGTAGCATAGGGACTAGGTACGAGCAGTACTTC. Translated: CASSIGTRYEQYF.

The rearrangement joins TRBV5-1 to TRBJ1-2; D not resolved. Germline lookup yields CDR1 SGHRS and CDR2 YFSETQ. Trimming cost V 7 bases and J 9 bases, with 22 bases left between them. The CDR3 has 14 amino acids. CDR3 protein: CASGVGSEALSYTF. The CDR3 DNA follows: TGCGCCAGCGGCGTGGGGTCAGAGGCTTTGAGCTACACCTTC.

The chain couples TRBV6-5 to TRBJ1-5; unclear D gene. The CDR3 spans 12 residues. The germline V and J ends were trimmed by 8 bases and 4 bases, with 9 bases remaining between them. Germline values: CDR1 MNHEY, CDR2 SVGAGI. The CDR3 region is CASFGRNQPQHF. The CDR3 DNA reads TGTGCCAGCTTCGGCAGGAATCAGCCCCAGCATTTT.

The J gene is TRBJ2-6, the V gene TRBV27, with TRBD2 as a possible D gene (6 bases). V gave up 11 bases and J gave up 1 base, with 9 bases separating them. This CDR3 has 13 amino acids. Germline CDR1 reads MNHEY; CDR2 reads SMNVEV (reference sequence). The CDR3: CASGVSGANVLTF. The CDR3 nucleotides are TGTGCCTCGGGGGTGTCTGGGGCCAACGTCCTGACTTTC. Looking up the rest from reference TRBV27 and TRBJ2-6 gives the full variable domain: EAQVTQNPRYLITVTGKKLTVTCSQNMNHEYMSWYRQDPGLGLRQIYYSMNVEVTDKGDVPEGYKVSRKEKRNFPLILESPSPNQTSLYFCASGVSGANVLTFGAGSRLTVL.

J is TRBJ1-4 and V is TRBV30; TRBD1 matches 7 bases. Germline V lookup: CDR1 GTSNPN, CDR2 SVGIG (reference sequence). The CDR3 extends over 17 amino acids. The V gene end was trimmed by 0 bases and the J gene end by 6 bases; junction bases not matched to a gene: 13. This CDR3 reads CAWSVRGGRTGDEKLFF. The CDR3, as DNA: TGTGCCTGGAGTGTACGGGGGGGTAGGACAGGAGATGAAAAACTGTTTTTT.

This chain joins TRBV7-9 and TRBJ1-1; 9 bases agree with TRBD1. The CDR3 spans 15 residues. V was pared by 4 bases and J by 3 bases, with 6 bases of the junction left unmatched. Germline V gene data show CDR1 as SEHNR and CDR2 as FQNEAQ (reference sequence). The CDR3 nucleotides are TGTGCCAGCAGCTACTACCGGGACAGGGACACTGAAGCTTTCTTT. As protein: CASSYYRDRDTEAFF.

The chain combines TRBV11-3 with TRBJ2-1; 9 bases map to TRBD2. The length of the CDR3 is 15 residues. The germline V gene has CDR1 SGHNT and CDR2 YENEEA. V shed 1 base, J shed 9 bases, and the junction held 7 bases outside the gene matches. Written as DNA, the CDR3 is TGTGCCAGCAGCTTAGTTCGCGGGGGGGCCGGTGAGCAGTTCTTC. Translated, it gives CASSLVRGGAGEQFF.

The rearrangement uses TRBV29-1 and TRBJ1-2; D perhaps matches TRBD1 (6 bases). Trimming stripped 5 bases from V and 8 bases from J, with 12 bases between. Germline V CDR1 and CDR2: SQVTM, ANQGSEA. The CDR3 length is 11 residues. In nucleotides, the CDR3 is TGCAGCGTTCTCCAGACAGGCGGCTACACCTTC. It specifies CSVLQTGGYTF. The whole variable domain, remainder taken from reference TRBV29-1 and TRBJ1-2, is SAVISQKPSRDICQRGTSLTIQCQVDSQVTMMFWYRQQPGQSLTLIATANQGSEATYESGFVIDKFPISRPNLTFSTLTVSNMSPEDSSIYLCSVLQTGGYTFGSGTRLTVV.

The V and J genes are TRBV20-1 and TRBJ1-4; the D is unclear. Per the germline V gene, CDR1 is DFQATT and CDR2 is SNEGSKA (reference sequence). V was cut by 6 bases and J by 8 bases, with 10 bases left in between. The CDR3 sequence is 11 residues long. For the CDR3, the DNA is TGCAGTGCACCTGTTAGAGAAAAACTGTTTTTT. Translation: CSAPVREKLFF.